These 27 T cell receptor beta chains came from one sample sequenced in a study of blood T cells in healthy people across ages. PCR was performed a second time for about 6 to 11 cycles using a sample-barcoded 5' primer and a J-beta primer mix. In TCRdb, the 5' RACE reads were re-called with MiXCR into one record per CDR3 protein. In the table there are around 710,000 distinct CDR3 sequences, roughly two fifths of which are singletons. Sequencing was done on a sample of blood. Receptor source: a woman aged 55-75 years in good health.

This chain joins TRBV21-1 and TRBJ1-5. TRBV21-1 is designated a pseudogene. The CDR3 consists of 15 residues. CDR3 in amino acids: CASRRKGVCNQPQHF. CDR3 nucleotide sequence: TGTGCCAGCAGGAGGAAGGGAGTTTGCAATCAGCCCCAGCATTTT.

The genes are TRBV20-1 and TRBJ2-1; TRBD1 agrees at 8 bases. Germline loops: CDR1 DFQATT, CDR2 SNEGSKA (reference sequence). V shed 2 bases and J 7 bases; nucleotides not matched to a gene: 10. The CDR3 runs to 15 residues. The CDR3 reads CSARTGQGSRNEQFF. The CDR3 DNA is TGCAGTGCTAGAACCGGACAGGGTTCGCGGAATGAGCAGTTCTTC.

In its sample, this clonotype was seen a few times. The chain recombines TRBV15 with TRBJ2-5; 7 nucleotides agree with TRBD2. CDR1 and CDR2 (germline): LNHNV, YYDKDF (reference sequence). The junction had 6 bases not matched to a gene; V was cut back by 7 bases and J by 1 base. The CDR3 loop spans 14 amino acids. CDR3 protein: CATTQERGQETQYF. The CDR3 region has the DNA TGTGCCACCACCCAGGAGCGGGGCCAAGAGACCCAGTACTTC.

As for this clonotype: An end of the junction differs from the germline gene, which may be a read error. This rearrangement joins TRBV5-5 to TRBJ2-7; a weak D match, TRBD2 (6 bases). Germline lookup yields CDR1 SGHKS and CDR2 YYEKEE (reference sequence). This CDR3 region has 16 residues. CDR3 in DNA: TGCGCCAGCAGCTTGGCGGGACTGTCAAGCTCCTACGAGCAGTACTTC. It codes for CASSLAGLSSSYEQYF.

The V and J genes are TRBV3-1 and TRBJ2-5; TRBD2 agrees at 8 bases. Germline CDR1 LGHDT, CDR2 YNNKEL (reference sequence). The CDR3 has 16 amino acids. Trimming took 0 bases from V and 4 from J; bases not matched to a gene: 7. Written as DNA, the CDR3 is TGTGCCAGCAGCCAAGATCGTGGAGCGGGGGTAGAGACCCAGTACTTC. Amino acid sequence: CASSQDRGAGVETQYF.

This clonotype occurred a few times. This rearrangement joins TRBV11-2 to TRBJ2-3, with 11 bases matching TRBD2. The CDR3 covers 21 residues. Germline lookup yields CDR1 SGHAT and CDR2 FQNNGV. Trimming at V came to 3 bases and at J to 0 bases, leaving 17 bases not matched to a gene. CDR3 protein: CASSLRTGVLAGESSTDTQYF. The CDR3 nucleotides are TGTGCCAGCAGCTTGAGGACAGGGGTACTAGCGGGAGAGTCTAGCACAGATACGCAGTATTTT.

J is TRBJ2-5 and V is TRBV4-3; D not resolved. Germline CDR1 and CDR2: LGHNA and YSLEER. The germline V and J ends were trimmed by 0 bases and 11 bases, with 22 bases remaining between them. The CDR3 is 16 residues long. The CDR3 coding sequence is TGCGCCAGCAGCCAAGAACTCGCCTCACCCTACAATGAGCAGTACTTC. Translation gives CASSQELASPYNEQYF.

V and J are TRBV6-5 and TRBJ2-7, with 8 bases that match TRBD1. The J segment lost 0 bases and the V segment lost 4 bases, leaving 11 bases of the junction unmatched. The CDR3 loop spans 17 amino acids. CDR1 and CDR2 (germline): MNHEY, SVGAGI. CDR3 DNA: TGTGCCAGCAGTTCTAGTCAGGGGGCCCTCGGCTCCTACGAGCAGTACTTC. This sequence encodes CASSSSQGALGSYEQYF.

CDR3 region: CASSVEPRYEQYF. As DNA, the CDR3 is TGTGCCAGCAGCGTGGAGCCACGGTACGAGCAGTACTTC. The chain is built from TRBV5-5 and TRBJ2-7; D remains ambiguous. V was pared by 4 bases and J by 4 bases, with 12 bases between. The CDR3 covers 13 residues. CDR1 is SGHKS and CDR2 is YYEKEE in the germline V gene (reference sequence).

The rearrangement links TRBV6-6 to TRBJ2-5; D may be TRBD1 or TRBD2 (5 bases each). CDR1 is MNHNY, CDR2 SVGAGI, per germline (reference sequence). The CDR3 totals 14 residues. V lost 5 bases and J lost 6, with 16 bases in between. The CDR3 is CASSLTGTIQTQYF. CDR3 in DNA: TGTGCCAGCAGTCTAACGGGGACCATCCAGACCCAGTACTTC.

The CDR3 protein is CASSYSRTANYGYTF. For the CDR3, the DNA is TGTGCCAGCAGTTACTCCCGGACAGCTAACTATGGCTACACCTTC. The chain recombines TRBV6-2 or TRBV6-3 with TRBJ1-2, with D possibly TRBD1 on 6 matching bases. V was clipped by 0 bases and J by 0 bases, with 8 bases between them. The CDR3 contains 15 residues. The germline gives CDR1 MNHEY, CDR2 SVGEGT.

Note on this clonotype: Germline is not matched at one junction end, which may reflect a read error. J is TRBJ2-2 and V is TRBV25-1, with 9 positions matching TRBD2. The CDR3 contains 15 residues. CDR1 and CDR2 (germline): MGHDK, SYGVNS. In DNA, the CDR3 is TGTGCCAGCAGTGTTCTGCGGGGGGGCACCGGGGAGCGGTTTTTT. It codes for CASSVLRGGTGERFF.

The gene calls are TRBV11-2 and TRBJ2-7; D is uncertain. The J call is uncertain, as TRBJ2-5 better fits the DNA end. This CDR3 comprises 12 residues. In germline, CDR1 is SGHAT, CDR2 FQNNGV. The CDR3: CASSEARETQYF. In nucleotides, the CDR3 is TGTGCCAGCAGCGAAGCGCGGGAGACCCAGTACTTC.

This clonotype was found once. Being one base from a much bigger clone, this may be a read error. The gene calls are TRBV3-1 and TRBJ2-4; TRBD2 matches 9 bases. The germline CDR1 and CDR2 sequences are LGHDT and YNNKEL (reference sequence). The V and J ends lost 1 base and 15 bases, in that order; junction bases with no gene match: 16. The CDR3 has 16 residues. CDR3 coding DNA: TGTGCCAGCAGCCAAGCCCGGCTAGCGGGACGATACGAGCGGTACTTC. Translating gives CASSQARLAGRYERYF.

This clonotype came up a few times. The chain is built from TRBV12-3 or TRBV12-4 and TRBJ1-4; 9 nucleotides match TRBD1. V trimming: 3 bases; J trimming: 8 bases; junction bases outside the gene matches: 4. The CDR3 has 14 amino acids. This chain's CDR3 is CASSFRDRGEKLFF. CDR3 nucleotides: TGTGCCAGCAGTTTTCGAGACAGGGGGGAAAAACTGTTTTTT.

V is TRBV5-5 and J is TRBJ2-3, with TRBD1 matching 7 bases. This CDR3 region has 15 residues. Germline CDR1 and CDR2: SGHKS and YYEKEE (reference sequence). V lost 4 bases to trimming and J lost 2 bases; unmatched junction nucleotides: 7. The CDR3 bases are TGTGCCAGCAGCCCCTCGGGACAGCTCACAGATACGCAGTATTTT. Encoded protein: CASSPSGQLTDTQYF.

Details on this clonotype: A clone one base away is much larger, so this may be a read error. The chain recombines TRBV2 with TRBJ2-1; no clear D gene. CDR1 is SNHLY, CDR2 FYNNEI, per germline. The CDR3 runs to 11 residues. CDR3 nucleotide sequence: TGTACCAGCAGTGAAGGTGATGAGCAGTTCTTC. It encodes CTSSEGDEQFF.

This clonotype was seen repeatedly, ten times or more. The rearrangement uses TRBV10-1 and TRBJ1-6; D is perhaps TRBD1 (5 bases). The germline CDR1 and CDR2 sequences are WNHNN and SYGVQD (reference sequence). The CDR3 has 13 amino acids. Trimming left V 6 bases short and J 6 bases short, with 9 bases between. DNA of the CDR3: TGCGCCAGCAGCGACAGTATTAATTCACCCCTCCACTTT. Its translation is CASSDSINSPLHF.

The chain recombines TRBV20-1 with TRBJ2-3, with TRBD1 identical over 8 bases. CDR1 and CDR2 from the germline V gene are DFQATT and SNEGSKA (reference sequence). V lost 0 bases and J lost 11; bases outside the gene matches: 16. This CDR3 has 16 residues. The CDR3 nucleotides are TGCAGTGCTAGAGATCTGGGACAGGCTGCCCCCGGTAGGCAGTATTTT. Translation: CSARDLGQAAPGRQYF.

The rearrangement uses TRBV28 and TRBJ2-2, with D perhaps matching TRBD1 or TRBD2 (7 bases each). In germline, CDR1 is MDHEN, CDR2 SYDVKM. CDR3 size: 14 residues. V lost 7 bases, J lost 1 base, and 10 bases lay in between. The CDR3 coding sequence is TGTGCCAGCATCAGGGGGGGGAACACCGGGGAGCTGTTTTTT. Residues: CASIRGGNTGELFF. The full variable domain, rest sourced from reference TRBV28 and TRBJ2-2, is DVKVTQSSRYLVKRTGEKVFLECVQDMDHENMFWYRQDPGLGLRLIYFSYDVKMKEKGDIPEGYSVSREKKERFSLILESASTNQTSMYLCASIRGGNTGELFFGEGSRLTVL.

The rearrangement links TRBV5-1 to TRBJ1-1; TRBD1 aligns across 9 bases. In germline, CDR1 is SGHRS, CDR2 YFSETQ. V was pared by 4 bases and J by 5 bases, with 9 bases of the junction left unmatched. The CDR3 runs to 15 residues. The CDR3 nucleotides read TGCGCCAGCAGCCGCATGGGACAGGGAGGAACTGAAGCTTTCTTT. Translated, it gives CASSRMGQGGTEAFF.

This clonotype was seen a handful of times. The CDR3: CASSQVARPLHF. CDR3 nucleotide sequence: TGTGCCAGCAGCCAAGTCGCCCGGCCCCTCCACTTT. The rearrangement joins TRBV3-1 to TRBJ1-6; D is uncertain. The V and J ends lost 1 base and 13 bases respectively, with 8 bases between them. CDR1 is LGHDT and CDR2 is YNNKEL in the germline V gene (reference sequence). The CDR3 consists of 12 residues.

CDR3 sequence (DNA): TGCGCCAGCAGCCTAGGGGGGATCGCAGATACGCAGTATTTT. It encodes CASSLGGIADTQYF. The chain links TRBV10-1 to TRBJ2-3; the D gene could be TRBD1 or TRBD2 (6 bases each). CDR1 is WNHNN, CDR2 SYGVQD, per germline (reference sequence). The V end lost 6 bases, the J end lost 4 bases, and 14 bases lay between the germline ends. This CDR3 contains 14 residues.

The V and J genes are TRBV12-3 or TRBV12-4 and TRBJ2-2, with D maybe TRBD2 (6 bases). V was clipped by 0 bases and J by 5 bases, with 19 bases between them. The CDR3 is 18 amino acids. CDR3 region: CASSLAPPWRGDTGELFF. The DNA of the CDR3 is TGTGCCAGCAGTTTAGCGCCCCCCTGGAGGGGAGATACCGGGGAGCTGTTTTTT.

The table lists this clonotype with a few counts. The chain joins TRBV2 to TRBJ2-7; D unclear. Looked up from germline, CDR1 is SNHLY and CDR2 is FYNNEI. Trimming removed 0 bases at V and 0 bases at J, with 9 bases between. The CDR3 consists of 15 residues. In DNA, the CDR3 is TGTGCCAGCAGTGAAGCGAGCACGAGCTCCTACGAGCAGTACTTC. Amino acid sequence: CASSEASTSSYEQYF.

This chain uses TRBV10-3 with TRBJ2-4; 7 bases map to TRBD1. The DNA end lines up better with TRBJ2-5; the J call may be wrong. This CDR3 has 13 residues. From germline, CDR1 is ENHRY and CDR2 SYGVKD. The CDR3 protein is CAIRRTGEETQYF. The CDR3 region has the DNA TGTGCCATCAGGCGGACAGGAGAAGAGACCCAGTACTTC.

Many counts were recorded for this clonotype. This chain links TRBV5-1 with TRBJ2-1; maybe TRBD1 (6 bases). CDR3 length: 13 amino acids. V was pared by 1 base and J by 4 bases, with 6 bases between. In germline, CDR1 is SGHRS, CDR2 YFSETQ. The CDR3 here is CASSLQGYNEQFF. DNA of the CDR3: TGCGCCAGCAGCTTGCAGGGGTACAATGAGCAGTTCTTC.